This T cell receptor (beta chain) emerged from a study of identical twins. Healthy Caucasians were all of the donors. TCRdb fed the 5' RACE reads into MiXCR, producing one record per CDR3 protein. The data hold 450,000 or so distinct CDR3 sequences, with under 20% observed a single time. This clonotype was detected ten times or more. No antigen is known for it. The study, taken as a whole, reports: Zero-insertion findings could be partly confounded by invariant cells (MAIT and iNKT cells). Compared with models, monozygotic twins showed more out-of-frame TCR alpha sharing. Cord blood beta clonotypes present at high abundance carried fewer insertions; no such pattern appeared in memory repertoires.

This CDR3 is built from 15 residues. V lost 0 bases and J 4 bases, leaving 13 bases between the germline ends. Per the germline V gene, CDR1 is LGHNA and CDR2 is YSLEER. The chain is built from TRBV4-3 and TRBJ2-7, with D possibly TRBD1 on 6 matching bases. The specimen sequenced was naive T cells sorted from blood. The sequence was obtained from a man in his fifties in good health. The CDR3 bases are TGCGCCAGCAGCCAAGAGGCGACAGGATCGTACGAGCAGTACTTC. Translated: CASSQEATGSYEQYF.